A single sample gave rise to the 5 T cell receptor beta chains below, sequenced in a study of identical twins. TCRdb independently ran MiXCR on the 5' RACE reads; one entry per CDR3 protein. The data hold about 530,000 distinct CDR3 sequences, with roughly 15% observed a single time. This sample was also put to use in a study of yellow fever vaccine responses in identical twins.

Sequenced input: CD4+ T cells sorted from blood. These receptors were taken from a woman in her late teens or twenties in good health.

The genes are TRBV20-1 and TRBJ1-2; D is perhaps TRBD1 (5 bases). This CDR3 is built from 14 residues. With 7 bases removed from V and 4 bases from J, the gap between germline ends came to 19 bases. In germline, CDR1 is DFQATT, CDR2 SNEGSKA (reference sequence). CDR3 region: CSGGTQGWGYGYTF. CDR3 coding DNA: TGCAGTGGCGGCACTCAGGGTTGGGGCTATGGCTACACCTTC.

V is TRBV28 and J is TRBJ2-7; no reliable D call. The CDR3 is made up of 15 amino acids. CDR1 is MDHEN and CDR2 is SYDVKM in the germline V gene. The V gene lost 2 bases and the J gene lost 3 bases, with 14 bases spanning the gap. The CDR3: CASSLGVLTSYEQYV. CDR3 nucleotides: TGTGCCAGCAGTTTAGGAGTACTCACCAGCTACGAGCAGTACGTC.

This clonotype was picked up a small number of times. The rearrangement uses TRBV18 and TRBJ2-5; D ambiguous. V lost 2 bases and J lost 3, with 7 bases in between. The germline V gene encodes CDR1 KGHSH and CDR2 LQKENI. CDR3 size: 13 residues. Here the CDR3 reads CASSPASEETQYF. The CDR3 DNA is TGTGCCAGCTCACCAGCCTCAGAAGAGACCCAGTACTTC.

This clonotype was counted a few times. This chain links TRBV6-1 with TRBJ2-7; 7 nucleotides line up with TRBD2. Germline lookup yields CDR1 MNHNS and CDR2 SASEGT. Trimming took 11 bases from V and 0 from J; bases not matched to a gene: 4. CDR3 length equals 12 residues. This chain's CDR3 is CAARDYSYEQYV. The CDR3 DNA reads TGTGCCGCCAGGGACTACTCCTACGAGCAGTACGTC.

This clonotype was seen a handful of times. The rearrangement links TRBV15 to TRBJ2-5; D is perhaps TRBD1 (6 bases). V was cut by 6 bases and J by 3 bases, with 17 bases left in between. Germline V lookup: CDR1 LNHNV, CDR2 YYDKDF (reference sequence). The length of the CDR3 is 15 residues. CDR3 in DNA: TGTGCCACCAGAGACCCAGGGGTATGGGAAGAGACCCAGTACTTC. It codes for CATRDPGVWEETQYF.